This T cell receptor (beta chain) stems from a study of blood T cell repertoires in COVID-19. About the research overall: The cDNA or gDNA used as material had been derived from T cells, B-cell-depleted T cells, or PBMCs.

Original processing methods: Cell counts per sample came from amplifying reference gene primers. Assay: immunoSEQ multiplex PCR; the TCRdb copy retains only in-frame clones and omits some. V, J and clone size derive from that table, while D and trimming were established from the DNA sequence. The table records about 110,000 clones, 88% of them present only once. This CDR3 is 13 amino acids long. V lost 2 bases and J lost 6, with 10 bases in between. Per the germline V gene, CDR1 is LGHDT and CDR2 is YNNKEL (reference sequence). The TCR comes from a woman in her 50s with acute or convalescent COVID-19. Sequencing used peripheral blood. This chain links TRBV3-1 (or the pseudogene TRBV3-2) with TRBJ1-1; TRBD1 is a possible D gene (6 bases). The CDR3 DNA is TGTGCCAGCAGCCAACCAGGGGTCCCTGAAGCTTTCTTT. Its translation is CASSQPGVPEAFF.